A selection of T cell receptor beta chains follows, all from one sample in a study of T cell responses to AZD1222 COVID-19 vaccine. Method: immunoSEQ multiplex PCR; TCRdb's copy keeps in-frame clones and lacks some. The table lists roughly 80,000 clones, approximately 90% of them singletons. Sample: peripheral blood, taken 28 days after the second AZD1222 dose. The receptor source for this set is an adult who received the AZD1222 COVID-19 vaccine. The CDR3 runs from the conserved cysteine through the conserved F or W. A D gene is named only where the DNA matches it firmly. For some rows the clone size is stated as once, few or many, or as a class when expanded; others skip it.

J gene: TRBJ2-1; D gene: .; V gene: TRBV19; clone size: .; CDR3 protein: CASSRGGQPYNEQFF; CDR3 DNA: TGTGCCAGTAGTAGGGGAGGACAGCCCTACAATGAGCAGTTCTTC
J gene: TRBJ2-5; D gene: .; V gene: TRBV10-1; clone size: .; CDR3 protein: CASSESGLRGTQYF; CDR3 DNA: TGCGCCAGCAGTGAGTCGGGACTTCGGGGGACCCAGTACTTC
J gene: TRBJ2-1; D gene: .; V gene: TRBV9; clone size: .; CDR3 protein: CASSAPSDWPEEQFF; CDR3 DNA: TGTGCCAGCAGCGCCCCTAGCGATTGGCCGGAAGAGCAGTTCTTC
J gene: TRBJ1-2; D gene: .; V gene: TRBV20-1; clone size: .; CDR3 protein: CSASAPGVNYGYTF; CDR3 DNA: TGCAGTGCTAGTGCCCCGGGGGTTAACTATGGCTACACCTTC
J gene: TRBJ1-5; D gene: .; V gene: TRBV7-9; clone size: .; CDR3 protein: CASSLEGAQPQHF; CDR3 DNA: TGTGCCAGCAGCTTAGAAGGGGCTCAGCCCCAGCATTTT
J gene: TRBJ2-4; D gene: TRBD2; V gene: TRBV7-8; clone size: .; CDR3 protein: CASSLGSGGVGNIQYF; CDR3 DNA: TGTGCCAGCAGCTTAGGGTCGGGAGGGGTAGGAAACATTCAGTACTTC
J gene: TRBJ2-3; D gene: TRBD2; V gene: TRBV29-1; clone size: .; CDR3 protein: CSVPGTSAPFTDTQYF; CDR3 DNA: TGCAGCGTCCCCGGGACTAGCGCCCCTTTCACAGATACGCAGTATTTT
J gene: TRBJ1-3; D gene: .; V gene: TRBV30; clone size: .; CDR3 protein: CAWSVRSGNTIYF; CDR3 DNA: TGTGCCTGGAGTGTAAGATCTGGAAACACCATATATTTT
J gene: TRBJ2-7; D gene: TRBD2; V gene: TRBV20-1; clone size: .; CDR3 protein: CSASYASGSYEQYF; CDR3 DNA: TGCAGTGCTAGTTATGCTAGCGGATCCTACGAGCAGTACTTC
J gene: TRBJ1-6; D gene: TRBD1; V gene: TRBV19; clone size: few; CDR3 protein: CASSTTGGVSPLHF; CDR3 DNA: TGTGCCAGTAGTACCACAGGGGGCGTTTCACCCCTCCACTTT
J gene: TRBJ2-7; D gene: TRBD2; V gene: TRBV4-2; clone size: .; CDR3 protein: CASSQDRAGASYEQYF; CDR3 DNA: TGTGCCAGCAGCCAAGATCGAGCGGGAGCCTCCTACGAGCAGTACTTC
J gene: TRBJ2-2; D gene: .; V gene: TRBV2; clone size: .; CDR3 protein: CASSEIHPNTGELFF; CDR3 DNA: TGTGCCAGCAGTGAAATCCACCCCAACACCGGGGAGCTGTTTTTT
J gene: TRBJ1-2; D gene: .; V gene: TRBV30; clone size: .; CDR3 protein: CAWSALGGRYGYTF; CDR3 DNA: TGTGCCTGGAGTGCCCTCGGGGGGCGCTATGGCTACACCTTC
J gene: TRBJ1-5; D gene: .; V gene: TRBV3-1/TRBV3-2; clone size: .; CDR3 protein: CASSQRRAIQPQHF; CDR3 DNA: TGTGCCAGCAGCCAACGCCGGGCCATTCAGCCCCAGCATTTT
J gene: TRBJ1-2; D gene: .; V gene: TRBV5-1; clone size: .; CDR3 protein: CASSLDSGYGYTF; CDR3 DNA: TGCGCCAGCAGCTTGGACAGTGGCTATGGCTACACCTTC
J gene: TRBJ2-3; D gene: TRBD2; V gene: TRBV7-6; clone size: once; CDR3 protein: CASSTSGRAQGTDTQYF; CDR3 DNA: TGTGCCAGCAGCACTAGCGGGAGGGCCCAGGGCACAGATACGCAGTATTTT
J gene: TRBJ2-2; D gene: .; V gene: TRBV5-1; clone size: .; CDR3 protein: CASSLVPPLQDSANTGELFF; CDR3 DNA: TGCGCCAGCAGCTTGGTTCCCCCCCTCCAGGACAGCGCGAACACCGGGGAGCTGTTTTTT
J gene: TRBJ2-5; D gene: .; V gene: TRBV5-4; clone size: .; CDR3 protein: CASSLVSRGRETQYF; CDR3 DNA: TGTGCCAGCAGCTTGGTGTCCAGGGGTAGGGAGACCCAGTACTTC
J gene: TRBJ2-7; D gene: .; V gene: TRBV18; clone size: .; CDR3 protein: CASSPNFYEQYF; CDR3 DNA: TGTGCCAGCTCACCGAACTTCTACGAGCAGTACTTC
J gene: TRBJ2-7; D gene: .; V gene: TRBV30; clone size: .; CDR3 protein: CAWTRNREGEQYF; CDR3 DNA: TGTGCCTGGACCCGAAACAGGGAAGGGGAGCAGTACTTC
J gene: TRBJ2-5; D gene: .; V gene: TRBV5-1; clone size: .; CDR3 protein: CASSLGTVGETQYF; CDR3 DNA: TGCGCCAGCAGCTTGGGGACAGTGGGCGAGACCCAGTACTTC
J gene: TRBJ2-3; D gene: TRBD1; V gene: TRBV4-2; clone size: once; CDR3 protein: CASSVRTGQLTDTQYF; CDR3 DNA: TGTGCCAGCAGCGTAAGGACAGGGCAGTTAACAGATACGCAGTATTTT
J gene: TRBJ1-6; D gene: TRBD1; V gene: TRBV9; clone size: .; CDR3 protein: CASSVTGKVSPLHF; CDR3 DNA: TGTGCCAGCAGCGTGACAGGGAAGGTTTCACCCCTCCACTTT
J gene: TRBJ1-1; D gene: TRBD1; V gene: TRBV29-1; clone size: .; CDR3 protein: CSVRTGLGNTEAFF; CDR3 DNA: TGCAGCGTCCGGACAGGGCTTGGGAACACTGAAGCTTTCTTT
J gene: TRBJ2-7; D gene: TRBD2; V gene: TRBV29-1; clone size: .; CDR3 protein: CSAILAGGPYEQYF; CDR3 DNA: TGCAGCGCGATCCTAGCGGGAGGGCCGTACGAGCAGTACTTC
J gene: TRBJ2-7; D gene: .; V gene: TRBV9; clone size: .; CDR3 protein: CASSPQGGVYEQYF; CDR3 DNA: TGTGCCAGCAGCCCGCAGGGGGGGGTATACGAGCAGTACTTC
J gene: TRBJ2-7; D gene: .; V gene: TRBV24-1; clone size: .; CDR3 protein: CATSDPDSSYEQYF; CDR3 DNA: TGTGCCACCAGTGACCCCGACAGCTCCTACGAGCAGTACTTC
J gene: TRBJ2-3; D gene: .; V gene: TRBV18; clone size: few; CDR3 protein: CASSPGQPGNTDTQYF; CDR3 DNA: TGTGCCAGCTCACCAGGACAACCGGGAAACACAGATACGCAGTATTTT
J gene: TRBJ2-1; D gene: TRBD2; V gene: TRBV9; clone size: once; CDR3 protein: CASSPRTSGRAKQFF; CDR3 DNA: TGTGCCAGCAGCCCTCGGACTAGCGGGAGGGCCAAGCAGTTCTTC
J gene: TRBJ1-5; D gene: .; V gene: TRBV28; clone size: .; CDR3 protein: CASRLYSNQPQHF; CDR3 DNA: TGTGCCAGCAGGTTGTATAGCAATCAGCCCCAGCATTTT
J gene: TRBJ1-5; D gene: .; V gene: TRBV27; clone size: .; CDR3 protein: CASRRGWNQPQHF; CDR3 DNA: TGTGCCAGCAGGAGGGGTTGGAATCAGCCCCAGCATTTT
J gene: TRBJ1-5; D gene: TRBD1; V gene: TRBV4-1; clone size: .; CDR3 protein: CASSPLTGGDNQPQHF; CDR3 DNA: TGCGCCAGCAGCCCGCTAACAGGGGGTGACAATCAGCCCCAGCATTTT
J gene: TRBJ1-2; D gene: .; V gene: TRBV29-1; clone size: .; CDR3 protein: CSVAGLGGRYGYTF; CDR3 DNA: TGCAGCGTTGCAGGTTTAGGGGGTCGCTATGGCTACACCTTC
J gene: TRBJ1-1; D gene: .; V gene: TRBV14; clone size: once; CDR3 protein: CASSQSNTEAFF; CDR3 DNA: TGTGCCAGCAGCCAATCTAACACTGAAGCTTTCTTT
J gene: TRBJ1-4; D gene: TRBD1; V gene: TRBV7-9; clone size: .; CDR3 protein: CASSGRGLANEKLFF; CDR3 DNA: TGTGCCAGCAGCGGCAGGGGGCTGGCTAATGAAAAACTGTTTTTT
J gene: TRBJ2-2; D gene: .; V gene: TRBV10-3; clone size: .; CDR3 protein: CAISESDRASGNTGELFF; CDR3 DNA: TGTGCCATCAGTGAGTCGGACAGGGCTAGCGGGAACACCGGGGAGCTGTTTTTT
J gene: TRBJ2-7; D gene: .; V gene: TRBV5-8; clone size: .; CDR3 protein: CASSLGTLLYEQYF; CDR3 DNA: TGTGCCAGCAGCCTGGGGACACTTCTCTACGAGCAGTACTTC
J gene: TRBJ2-3; D gene: .; V gene: TRBV15; clone size: .; CDR3 protein: CATSRDRWGPDTQYF; CDR3 DNA: TGTGCCACCAGCAGAGATAGGTGGGGGCCAGATACGCAGTATTTT
J gene: TRBJ2-2; D gene: TRBD2; V gene: TRBV5-1; clone size: .; CDR3 protein: CASTSGSWNTGELFF; CDR3 DNA: TGCGCCAGCACCAGCGGGAGTTGGAACACCGGGGAGCTGTTTTTT
J gene: TRBJ2-7; D gene: TRBD2; V gene: TRBV27; clone size: .; CDR3 protein: CASRSGRVYEQYF; CDR3 DNA: TGTGCCAGCAGGTCGGGGAGGGTTTACGAGCAGTACTTC
J gene: TRBJ2-3; D gene: TRBD2; V gene: TRBV5-4; clone size: .; CDR3 protein: CASLSSGRGTDTQYF; CDR3 DNA: TGTGCCAGCCTTTCTAGCGGGAGAGGCACAGATACGCAGTATTTT
J gene: TRBJ2-2; D gene: .; V gene: TRBV12-3/TRBV12-4; clone size: .; CDR3 protein: CASTVAVSGELFF; CDR3 DNA: TGTGCCAGCACCGTGGCCGTATCCGGGGAGCTGTTTTTT
J gene: TRBJ1-6; D gene: TRBD1; V gene: TRBV15; clone size: .; CDR3 protein: CATRRRTGNNSPLHF; CDR3 DNA: TGTGCCACCAGAAGACGGACAGGGAATAATTCACCCCTCCACTTT
J gene: TRBJ1-3; D gene: .; V gene: TRBV10-3; clone size: .; CDR3 protein: CAISDGSSGNTIYF; CDR3 DNA: TGTGCCATCAGCGACGGGAGCTCTGGAAACACCATATATTTT
J gene: TRBJ2-7; D gene: TRBD1; V gene: TRBV2; clone size: .; CDR3 protein: CASSEMGQGYEQYF; CDR3 DNA: TGTGCCAGCAGTGAAATGGGACAGGGCTACGAGCAGTACTTC
J gene: TRBJ1-2; D gene: .; V gene: TRBV7-3; clone size: .; CDR3 protein: CASSSRSTAYGYTF; CDR3 DNA: TGTGCCAGCAGCTCCAGGTCTACAGCCTATGGCTACACCTTC
J gene: TRBJ2-1; D gene: .; V gene: TRBV9; clone size: .; CDR3 protein: CASSVVGYNEQFF; CDR3 DNA: TGTGCCAGCAGCGTAGTTGGATACAATGAGCAGTTCTTC
J gene: TRBJ2-2; D gene: TRBD2; V gene: TRBV25-1; clone size: few; CDR3 protein: CASSVGLEGLGELFF; CDR3 DNA: TGTGCCAGCAGTGTGGGACTAGAAGGACTCGGGGAGCTGTTTTTT
J gene: TRBJ1-6; D gene: TRBD1; V gene: TRBV5-6; clone size: .; CDR3 protein: CASSFGTGGGNSPLHF; CDR3 DNA: TGTGCCAGCAGCTTTGGGACAGGGGGAGGAAATTCACCCCTCCACTTT
J gene: TRBJ1-3; D gene: TRBD1; V gene: TRBV7-2; clone size: few; CDR3 protein: CASGRGHISGGNTIYF; CDR3 DNA: TGTGCCAGCGGTAGGGGGCACATTTCGGGAGGAAACACCATATATTTT
J gene: TRBJ2-1; D gene: .; V gene: TRBV9; clone size: .; CDR3 protein: CARGGSVRDEQFF; CDR3 DNA: TGTGCCAGAGGTGGTAGTGTGCGCGATGAGCAGTTCTTC
J gene: TRBJ1-1; D gene: .; V gene: TRBV7-9; clone size: .; CDR3 protein: CASSSPLTGRGTEAFF; CDR3 DNA: TGTGCCAGCAGCTCACCGCTGACAGGTAGGGGCACTGAAGCTTTCTTT
J gene: TRBJ2-7; D gene: TRBD2; V gene: TRBV6-5; clone size: .; CDR3 protein: CASTEGTRHSEQYF; CDR3 DNA: TGTGCCAGCACGGAAGGGACTAGGCACTCCGAGCAGTACTTC